A selection of T cell receptor beta chains follows, all from one sample in a study of chemoradiotherapy in HPV16-positive cancers. Profiled with immunoSEQ multiplex PCR; TCRdb holds only in-frame clones, not every one. The sample consists of about 29,000 clones, approximately 91% of them appearing once. Sample: blood, taken from a patient who underwent chemoradiotherapy. The receptors derive from a human donor with HPV-associated anogenital cancer. Both conserved end residues are part of each CDR3. The D gene is left open where the match is weak. Rows give clone size only sometimes, using once, few, many, or a class for an expanded clone.

j_call v_call d_call clone_size cdr3_aa cdr3_nt
TRBJ2-3 TRBV7-9 TRBD1 . CASSSGQGMTDTQYF TGTGCCAGCAGCTCAGGACAGGGGATGACAGATACGCAGTATTTT
TRBJ2-5 TRBV27 TRBD1 . CASSPRTGTQETQYF TGTGCCAGCAGTCCGCGGACAGGGACCCAAGAGACCCAGTACTTC
TRBJ1-1 TRBV2 . medium-sized CASTGQQNTEAFF TGTGCCAGCACCGGACAACAGAACACTGAAGCTTTCTTT
TRBJ2-2 TRBV6-5 TRBD1 few CASSTGLNTGELFF TGTGCCAGCTCGACAGGGTTGAACACCGGGGAGCTGTTTTTT
TRBJ1-5 TRBV5-8 . . CASSLEDQPQHF TGTGCCAGCAGCTTGGAAGATCAGCCCCAGCATTTT
TRBJ1-1 TRBV6-5 . . CASRTGTEAFF TGTGCCAGCAGAACCGGGACTGAAGCTTTCTTT
TRBJ2-7 TRBV11-2 . . CASSLAVSRTYEQYF TGTGCCAGCAGCTTAGCAGTTAGCCGGACCTACGAGCAGTACTTC
TRBJ1-1 TRBV4-1 . large CASSQDSGNTEAFF TGCGCCAGCAGCCAAGATTCAGGTAACACTGAAGCTTTCTTT
TRBJ1-1 TRBV5-6 . . CASSLGPGGVNTEAFF TGTGCCAGCAGCTTGGGACCCGGCGGCGTGAACACTGAAGCTTTCTTT
TRBJ2-1 TRBV4-2 TRBD2 . CAREPSGRVADNEQFF TGTGCCAGGGAGCCAAGTGGGAGGGTAGCGGACAATGAGCAGTTCTTC
TRBJ1-3 TRBV14 . . CASSPREPSGNTIYF TGTGCCAGCAGCCCCAGAGAACCCTCTGGAAACACCATATATTTT
TRBJ1-3 TRBV6-5 . . CASSYRGRRGGNTIYF TGTGCCAGCAGTTACAGGGGGAGACGGGGTGGAAACACCATATATTTT
TRBJ2-7 TRBV27 . . CASSLRIYYEQYF TGTGCCAGCAGTTTACGAATTTACTACGAGCAGTACTTC
TRBJ1-4 TRBV5-4 . . CASSLSPHQEKLFF TGTGCCAGCAGCTTGTCCCCTCACCAAGAAAAACTGTTTTTT
TRBJ2-2 TRBV6-4 . . CASTPGNTGELFF TGTGCCAGCACACCTGGGAACACCGGGGAGCTGTTTTTT
TRBJ1-2 TRBV11-2 TRBD1 . CASSLPSWTGNYGYTF TGTGCCAGCAGCCTACCCTCTTGGACAGGGAACTATGGCTACACCTTC
TRBJ2-7 TRBV7-9 . once CASSLDREGYEQYF TGTGCCAGCAGCTTGGATCGTGAGGGATACGAGCAGTACTTC
TRBJ2-1 TRBV7-9 TRBD2 . CASSLELAGVGEQFF TGTGCCAGCAGCTTAGAACTAGCGGGAGTAGGTGAGCAGTTCTTC
TRBJ2-7 TRBV10-3 TRBD2 . CAISEVAGASYEQYF TGTGCCATCAGTGAGGTCGCGGGAGCCTCCTACGAGCAGTACTTC
TRBJ2-1 TRBV11-2 . . CASSLGLAHEQFF TGTGCCAGCAGCTTAGGCCTCGCCCATGAGCAGTTCTTC
TRBJ2-1 TRBV11-1 TRBD2 . CASSSTRLAETSYNEQFF TGTGCCAGCAGCTCAACCCGACTAGCGGAGACCTCCTACAATGAGCAGTTCTTC
TRBJ1-2 TRBV6-1 . few CASTAWSGNYGYTF TGTGCCAGCACCGCCTGGTCCGGGAACTATGGCTACACCTTC
TRBJ2-1 TRBV6-5 TRBD2 . CASSYRLAGEQFF TGTGCCAGCAGTTACAGGCTAGCGGGGGAGCAGTTCTTC
TRBJ2-7 TRBV7-9 . . CASSLRGLEQYF TGTGCCAGCAGCCTCAGGGGCCTCGAGCAGTACTTC
TRBJ1-5 TRBV19 . . CASSIRPDRLNQPQHF TGTGCCAGTAGTATACGCCCGGACCGACTAAATCAGCCCCAGCATTTT
TRBJ1-4 TRBV10-3 TRBD1 . CAISEAGQFNEKLFF TGTGCCATCAGTGAGGCGGGACAGTTTAATGAAAAACTGTTTTTT
TRBJ2-5 TRBV7-8 TRBD2 . CASSWFGPSGLTETQYF TGTGCCAGCAGCTGGTTTGGGCCTAGCGGGCTTACGGAGACCCAGTACTTC
TRBJ1-4 TRBV2 . . CASRVQQGSNEKLFF TGTGCCAGCAGAGTTCAGCAGGGGAGTAATGAAAAACTGTTTTTT
TRBJ2-2 TRBV11-3 . . CASQRAETGELFF TGTGCCAGCCAGCGGGCTGAGACCGGGGAGCTGTTTTTT
TRBJ2-7 TRBV19 . . CASSIEGGEQYF TGTGCCAGTAGTATAGAAGGGGGGGAGCAGTACTTC
TRBJ2-3 TRBV28 . . CASSSGFIGTDTQYF TGTGCCAGCAGTTCCGGATTCATAGGAACAGATACGCAGTATTTT
TRBJ2-5 TRBV7-9 . . CASSRKETQYF TGTGCCAGCAGCCGGAAAGAGACCCAGTACTTC
TRBJ1-1 TRBV5-1 TRBD1 . CASSTWTGSTEAFF TGCGCCAGCTCAACCTGGACAGGGTCGACTGAAGCTTTCTTT
TRBJ2-7 TRBV7-2 TRBD1 . CASSRGQGNSYEQYF TGTGCCAGCAGCCGTGGACAGGGGAACTCCTACGAGCAGTACTTC
TRBJ2-3 TRBV30 TRBD2 . CAWSELGREALGSQYF TGTGCCTGGAGTGAACTGGGACGGGAGGCCCTAGGGTCGCAGTATTTT
TRBJ1-1 TRBV11-2 . . CASSFTGTGTEAFF TGTGCCAGCAGCTTTACGGGGACGGGCACTGAAGCTTTCTTT
TRBJ2-1 TRBV11-2 TRBD2 . CASRPSGLNYNEQFF TGTGCCAGCAGACCTAGCGGGCTAAACTACAATGAGCAGTTCTTC
TRBJ2-3 TRBV9 . . CASSVAPGGGTDTQYF TGTGCCAGCAGCGTAGCTCCAGGAGGGGGCACAGATACGCAGTATTTT
TRBJ2-7 TRBV5-4 TRBD2 . CASSLGTSGGFGYEQYF TGTGCCAGCAGCTTGGGGACTAGCGGGGGTTTCGGGTACGAGCAGTACTTC
TRBJ1-2 TRBV27 TRBD1 . CASRSLGTGAGYTF TGTGCCAGCAGGTCCCTGGGGACAGGGGCTGGCTACACCTTC
TRBJ2-7 TRBV16 TRBD1 . CASSRDRGPPYEQYF TGTGCCAGCAGCCGCGACAGGGGACCGCCCTACGAGCAGTACTTC
TRBJ1-2 TRBV28 TRBD1 . CASSSGQGVHYGYTF TGTGCCAGCAGTTCTGGACAGGGAGTTCATTATGGCTACACCTTC
TRBJ2-1 TRBV7-6 TRBD1 . CASSSLDRGISNEQFF TGTGCCAGCAGCTCACTCGACAGGGGGATAAGCAATGAGCAGTTCTTC
TRBJ1-5 TRBV5-4 . . CASSLQGAQPQHF TGTGCCAGCAGCCTACAGGGCGCTCAGCCCCAGCATTTT
TRBJ2-1 TRBV18 . . CASSPRGMGSYNEQFF TGTGCCAGCTCACCGAGGGGGATGGGCTCCTACAATGAGCAGTTCTTC
TRBJ2-3 TRBV13 TRBD2 . CASSRLAGLGDTQYF TGTGCCAGCAGCCGACTAGCCGGCTTGGGAGATACGCAGTATTTT
TRBJ1-3 TRBV7-2 . . CASSSGEGNTIYF TGTGCCAGCAGTTCAGGGGAAGGAAACACCATATATTTT
TRBJ2-2 TRBV7-6 . medium-sized CASSLSADANTGELFF TGTGCCAGCAGCTTATCGGCGGACGCGAACACCGGGGAGCTGTTTTTT
TRBJ1-2 TRBV30 . . CAWRKGITYGYTF TGTGCCTGGAGGAAGGGGATTACCTATGGCTACACCTTC
TRBJ1-5 TRBV18 TRBD1 . CASSPTGGRDQPQHF TGTGCCAGCTCACCAACAGGGGGTCGAGATCAGCCCCAGCATTTT
TRBJ2-7 TRBV5-5 TRBD1 . CASSLGGQDTYEQYF TGTGCCAGCAGCTTGGGGGGACAGGACACCTACGAGCAGTACTTC
TRBJ2-3 TRBV14 . . CASSQDVYGTTDTQYF TGTGCCAGCAGCCAAGACGTCTACGGGACTACAGATACGCAGTATTTT
TRBJ1-2 TRBV19 . . CASRRGDYGYTF TGTGCCAGCCGCAGGGGTGACTATGGCTACACCTTC
TRBJ2-5 TRBV7-9 TRBD1 . CASGQTGKETQYF TGTGCCAGCGGCCAGACAGGGAAAGAGACCCAGTACTTC
TRBJ2-1 TRBV5-1 . . CASSPGPANEQFF TGCGCCAGCAGCCCCGGACCCGCCAATGAGCAGTTCTTC
TRBJ1-5 TRBV27 . . CASSLHGQIGQPQHF TGTGCCAGCAGTTTACACGGACAGATTGGGCAGCCCCAGCATTTT